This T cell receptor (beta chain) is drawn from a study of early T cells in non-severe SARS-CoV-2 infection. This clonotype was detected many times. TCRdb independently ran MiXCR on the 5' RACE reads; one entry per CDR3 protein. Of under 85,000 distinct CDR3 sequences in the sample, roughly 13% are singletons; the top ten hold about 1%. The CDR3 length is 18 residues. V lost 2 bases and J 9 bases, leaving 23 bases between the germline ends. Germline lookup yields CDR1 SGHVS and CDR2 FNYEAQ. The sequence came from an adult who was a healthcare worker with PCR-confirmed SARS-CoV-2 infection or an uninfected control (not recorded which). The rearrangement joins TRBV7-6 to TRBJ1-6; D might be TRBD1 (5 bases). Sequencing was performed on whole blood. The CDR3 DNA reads TGTGCCAGCAGCTTACTCATTACTCGGGCCAGGGACCCTTCACCCCTCCACTTT. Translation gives CASSLLITRARDPSPLHF.